The 10 T cell receptor beta chains presented below share a single source sample, sequenced in a study of blood T cell repertoires in COVID-19. Assay: immunoSEQ multiplex PCR; the TCRdb copy retains only in-frame clones and omits some. Of about 200,000 clones in the sample, 70% to 90% were seen once. The sample was peripheral blood. Source of these receptors: a man in his forties or fifties with COVID-19, enrolled during active disease.

As concerns this clone: Other DNA sequences in the sample encode the same CDR3. The chain recombines TRBV6-5 with TRBJ1-5; D remains unclear. This CDR3 region has 15 residues. With 7 bases removed from V and 0 bases from J, the gap between germline ends came to 13 bases. Looked up from germline, CDR1 is MNHEY and CDR2 is SVGAGI. CDR3 sequence: CASKELPYSNQPQHF. CDR3 sequence (DNA): TGTGCCAGCAAGGAGTTGCCCTATAGCAATCAGCCCCAGCATTTT.

This clone was counted once. The same CDR3 arises from other DNA sequences in this sample as well. The chain employs TRBV24-1 and TRBJ2-7; 9 nucleotides line up with TRBD1. CDR1 is KGHDR, CDR2 SFDVKD, per germline. The CDR3 covers 13 residues. The J segment lost 4 bases and the V segment lost 4 bases, leaving 1 base of the junction unmatched. CDR3 amino acids: CATSDGTGYEQYF. The CDR3 DNA is TGTGCCACCAGTGACGGGACAGGGTACGAGCAGTACTTC.

This clone is a singleton in its sample. The V and J genes are TRBV28 and TRBJ1-5, with a weak D call TRBD1 (5 bases). Trimming removed 0 bases from V and 6 bases from J, with 9 bases in between. Germline CDR1 MDHEN, CDR2 SYDVKM. The CDR3 is made up of 14 amino acids. This CDR3 reads CASSLWQGGQPQHF. Written as DNA, the CDR3 is TGTGCCAGCAGTTTATGGCAGGGAGGTCAGCCCCAGCATTTT.

The rearrangement joins TRBV5-1 to TRBJ2-3, with TRBD2 identical over 8 bases. Germline V gene lookup returns CDR1 SGHRS and CDR2 YFSETQ. V lost 3 bases to trimming and J lost 8 bases; unmatched junction nucleotides: 14. This CDR3 is 16 amino acids long. The chain's CDR3 is CASSSKAGGGTSTQYF. The CDR3 region has the DNA TGCGCCAGCAGCTCAAAGGCGGGGGGCGGCACTAGTACGCAGTATTTT.

This sequence joins TRBV3-1 (or the pseudogene TRBV3-2) and TRBJ1-5; TRBD1 matches at 9 bases. V trimming: 1 base; J trimming: 6 bases; junction bases outside the gene matches: 7. The CDR3 totals 16 residues. Germline loops: CDR1 LGHDT, CDR2 YNNKEL (reference sequence). The CDR3 bases are TGTGCCAGCAGCCAAGTGGGCGGGACAGGGAGTCAGCCCCAGCATTTT. It codes for CASSQVGGTGSQPQHF.

Many counts were recorded for this clone. Here the CDR3 reads CATSNPGQGVNEQFF. CDR3 DNA sequence: TGTGCCACCAGCAATCCGGGACAGGGTGTGAATGAGCAGTTCTTC. The J gene is TRBJ2-1, the V gene TRBV15, with 9 bases that match TRBD1. Trimming removed 4 bases from V and 7 bases from J; junction bases left unmatched: 8. Germline CDR1 reads LNHNV; CDR2 reads YYDKDF (reference sequence). The CDR3 sequence is 15 residues long.

The chain uses TRBV5-6 and TRBJ1-2; a weak D match, TRBD1 (6 bases). The CDR3 totals 16 residues. Germline values: CDR1 SGHDT, CDR2 YYEEEE. The germline V and J ends were trimmed by 0 bases and 4 bases, with 16 bases remaining between them. The CDR3 DNA reads TGTGCCAGCAGCTTGGCCTTTCGACAGGCGGGCTATGGCTACACCTTC. Its translation is CASSLAFRQAGYGYTF.

The chain links TRBV4-3 to TRBJ2-2, with 10 nucleotides matching TRBD1. V was pared by 1 base and J by 6 bases, with 5 bases of the junction left unmatched. This CDR3 has 16 residues. The germline gives CDR1 LGHNA, CDR2 YSLEER. The CDR3 loop is CASSQGAGQGAGELFF. The CDR3 DNA sequence: TGCGCCAGCAGCCAAGGTGCTGGACAGGGGGCCGGGGAGCTGTTTTTT.

The rearrangement links TRBV6-2 or TRBV6-3 to TRBJ1-6; D remains unclear. Per the germline V gene, CDR1 is MNHEY and CDR2 is SVGEGT. With 0 bases removed from V and 0 bases from J, the gap between germline ends came to 9 bases. The CDR3 consists of 17 residues. Written as DNA, the CDR3 is TGTGCCAGCAGTTACTCCCGTGGGAGCTCCTATAATTCACCCCTCCACTTT. Encoded protein: CASSYSRGSSYNSPLHF.

The chain employs TRBV4-2 and TRBJ2-3, with D possibly TRBD1 on 6 matching bases. Germline V gives CDR1 LGHNA, CDR2 YNFKEQ. CDR3 length: 14 residues. The ends were cut back, 4 bases at V and 1 base at J, with 9 bases in the middle. This chain's CDR3 is CASSRGQRTDTQYF. DNA for the CDR3: TGTGCCAGCAGCCGAGGACAGCGCACAGATACGCAGTATTTT.